The 20 T cell receptor beta chains below all came from one sample that was sequenced in a study of early T cells in non-severe SARS-CoV-2 infection. TCRdb called the 5' RACE reads again in MiXCR, with one record for every CDR3 protein. The table has roughly 81,000 distinct CDR3 sequences, 5% to 7% seen once. The sequenced material came from whole blood. These receptors all come from an adult who was a healthcare worker with PCR-confirmed SARS-CoV-2 infection or an uninfected control (not recorded which).

The rearrangement joins TRBV2 to TRBJ2-7; 7 bases are shared with TRBD1. CDR3 length: 14 amino acids. Germline-derived CDR1 and CDR2 are SNHLY and FYNNEI. V gave up 2 bases and J gave up 4 bases; unmatched junction bases: 5. In DNA form, the CDR3 reads TGTGCCAGCAGTGAAAACAGGGGCGGGTACGAGCAGTACTTC. This gives the protein CASSENRGGYEQYF.

This clonotype was picked up many times. This chain links TRBV5-5 with TRBJ2-1; D might be TRBD1 (6 bases). This CDR3 has 14 residues. Germline-derived CDR1 and CDR2 are SGHKS and YYEKEE (reference sequence). The V gene lost 2 bases and the J gene lost 8 bases, with 14 bases spanning the gap. In DNA, the CDR3 is TGTGCCAGCAGCTTTTTCGGGACATCGGATGAGCAGTTCTTC. Residues: CASSFFGTSDEQFF.

In its sample, this clonotype was seen many times. The V and J genes are TRBV20-1 and TRBJ1-2, with 10 bases lining up with TRBD1. The ends lost 0 bases at V and 8 bases at J; junction bases unmatched: 6. The CDR3 loop spans 14 amino acids. Germline-derived CDR1 and CDR2 are DFQATT and SNEGSKA (reference sequence). Here the CDR3 DNA reads TGCAGTGCTAGAGAGATGGACAGGGGGTACGGCTACACCTTC. It encodes CSAREMDRGYGYTF.

As for this clonotype: One base away lies a much larger clone, so this may be a sequencing read error. This CDR3 is missing its conserved last phenylalanine or tryptophan, likely due to a read error. V and J are TRBV10-3 and TRBJ1-2, with D possibly TRBD1 on 6 matching bases. Germline V CDR1 and CDR2: ENHRY, SYGVKD. Trimming removed 6 bases from V and 5 bases from J, with 13 bases in between. This CDR3 spans 13 amino acids. CDR3 residues: CAISDRSPYGYTL. CDR3 sequence (DNA): TGTGCCATCAGCGACAGGAGTCCTTATGGCTACACCCTC.

This clonotype has at least ten counts. The genes are TRBV5-8 and TRBJ2-3; 7 positions match TRBD1. Germline values: CDR1 SGHTS, CDR2 YDEGEE. The ends lost 4 bases at V and 3 bases at J; junction bases unmatched: 11. This CDR3 has 16 residues. The CDR3 region has the DNA TGTGCCAGCAGCCTAGGGAGCATACAGGGGACAGATACGCAGTATTTT. It specifies CASSLGSIQGTDTQYF.

This clonotype was seen at least ten times. This chain's CDR3 is CASSLRPSTDTQYF. CDR3 coding DNA: TGTGCCAGCAGCCTACGACCTTCGACAGATACGCAGTATTTT. The rearrangement joins TRBV7-2 to TRBJ2-3; the D is unclear. Germline V gene lookup returns CDR1 SGHTA and CDR2 FQGNSA. Trimming shortened V by 5 bases and J by 3 bases, and 12 bases separated the two germline ends. The CDR3 length is 14 residues.

This clonotype was detected a few times. This chain uses TRBV7-2 with TRBJ2-5; the D gene is possibly TRBD1 (6 bases). Germline V gene lookup returns CDR1 SGHTA and CDR2 FQGNSA. Trimming cost V 7 bases and J 2 bases, with 14 bases left between them. The length of the CDR3 is 14 residues. The CDR3 DNA sequence: TGTGCCAGCAAGTACAACAGGGTTCAAGAGACCCAGTACTTC. Protein sequence: CASKYNRVQETQYF.

Many counts were recorded for this clonotype. The chain has TRBV29-1 and TRBJ2-2; a weak D match, TRBD2 (6 bases). This CDR3 region has 14 residues. Germline V gives CDR1 SQVTM, CDR2 ANQGSEA. Trimming cost V 1 base and J 4 bases, with 10 bases left between them. The CDR3 sequence is CSVEGGRSTGELFF. Here the CDR3 DNA reads TGCAGCGTTGAAGGTGGGAGGTCCACCGGGGAGCTGTTTTTT.

A few counts support this clonotype. The J gene is TRBJ2-5, the V gene TRBV20-1; 11 nucleotides agree with TRBD1. Germline V gene lookup returns CDR1 DFQATT and CDR2 SNEGSKA (reference sequence). The junction had 11 bases not matched to a gene; V was cut back by 6 bases and J by 5 bases. CDR3 length: 15 residues. The CDR3 region is CSAGRWTGGWETQYF. CDR3 nucleotide sequence: TGCAGTGCAGGCCGATGGACAGGGGGCTGGGAGACCCAGTACTTC.

This clonotype was found many times. This chain connects TRBV20-1 to TRBJ2-3; D gene unclear. Germline V gene lookup returns CDR1 DFQATT and CDR2 SNEGSKA (reference sequence). There are 13 residues in the CDR3. The germline V and J ends were trimmed by 4 bases and 0 bases, with 8 bases remaining between them. CDR3 region: CSAILASTDTQYF. Written as DNA, the CDR3 is TGCAGTGCTATTCTCGCTAGCACAGATACGCAGTATTTT.

The V gene is TRBV7-2, the J gene TRBJ1-2; the D gene is possibly TRBD1 (6 bases). Trimming took 3 bases from V and 7 from J, leaving 12 bases between them. The length of the CDR3 is 13 residues. In germline, CDR1 is SGHTA, CDR2 FQGNSA. The CDR3 reads CASSLDSDIGYTF. CDR3 in DNA: TGTGCCAGCAGCTTGGACAGCGATATTGGCTACACCTTC.

This clonotype has just a few counts. The chain is built from TRBV6-2 or TRBV6-3 and TRBJ2-7; 7 nucleotides agree with TRBD1. This CDR3 has 14 residues. V was clipped by 7 bases and J by 3 bases; unmatched bases: 9. Germline-derived CDR1 and CDR2 are MNHEY and SVGEGT. CDR3 sequence (DNA): TGTGCCAGCACCCGGGACAGTTTTATCTACGAGCAGTACTTC. Translation: CASTRDSFIYEQYF.

This clonotype showed up just a few times. The chain recombines TRBV7-8 with TRBJ1-4, with 7 bases fitting TRBD1. The V and J ends lost 1 base and 7 bases, in that order; junction bases with no gene match: 6. CDR1 is SGHVS and CDR2 is FQNEAQ in the germline V gene. This CDR3 region has 15 residues. CDR3 in DNA: TGTGCCAGCAGCTTAGACAGGGGATGGAGTGAAAAACTGTTTTTT. Its protein product is CASSLDRGWSEKLFF.

There are a few counts of this clonotype. V gene TRBV6-5 combines with J gene TRBJ1-6; TRBD1 matches 7 bases. The CDR3 is made up of 16 amino acids. CDR1 and CDR2 from the germline V gene are MNHEY and SVGAGI. V shed 6 bases and J 9 bases; nucleotides not matched to a gene: 14. CDR3 sequence reads: CASSRQGSGLGSPLHF. The CDR3 coding sequence is TGTGCCAGCAGCCGACAGGGTTCAGGGTTGGGTTCACCCCTCCACTTT.

This clonotype was detected ten times or more. The rearrangement joins TRBV3-1 to TRBJ2-3, with 7 bases fitting TRBD2. Germline CDR1 and CDR2: LGHDT and YNNKEL (reference sequence). The CDR3 has 18 residues. V gave up 0 bases and J gave up 0 bases; unmatched junction bases: 9. CDR3 protein: CASSQDLPSGTSTDTQYF. The CDR3, as DNA: TGTGCCAGCAGCCAAGATCTGCCTAGCGGAACTAGCACAGATACGCAGTATTTT.

This chain's CDR3 is CSARGGGATQYF. The CDR3 region has the DNA TGCAGTGCTAGAGGGGGGGGAGCTACGCAGTATTTT. The V and J genes are TRBV20-1 and TRBJ2-3; 7 positions match TRBD2. The CDR3 totals 12 residues. Germline values: CDR1 DFQATT, CDR2 SNEGSKA (reference sequence). The junction had 3 bases not matched to a gene; V was cut back by 1 base and J by 8 bases.

The sample holds many counts of this clonotype. The chain uses TRBV6-1 and TRBJ2-4; D is ambiguous. V was shortened by 1 base and J by 15 bases, with 16 bases between the two germline ends. The CDR3 has 13 residues. The germline gives CDR1 MNHNS, CDR2 SASEGT. This CDR3 reads CASSEVVGSLPYF. In DNA, the CDR3 is TGTGCCAGCAGTGAAGTAGTCGGGTCTCTTCCGTACTTC.

This clonotype was observed many times. The chain couples TRBV29-1 to TRBJ1-4; weak D call: TRBD1 (6 bases). The germline V and J ends were trimmed by 5 bases and 7 bases, with 11 bases remaining between them. The CDR3 runs to 12 residues. Per the germline V gene, CDR1 is SQVTM and CDR2 is ANQGSEA. The CDR3 spells CSVRGMGEKLFF. CDR3 bases: TGCAGCGTTAGGGGGATGGGTGAAAAACTGTTTTTT.

This chain joins TRBV12-3 or TRBV12-4 and TRBJ2-1; D not resolved. The CDR3 consists of 13 residues. V lost 5 bases, J lost 9 bases, and 14 bases lay in between. CDR3 nucleotides: TGTGCCAGCAGTCCGGGTTCATACGGTGAGCAGTTCTTC. It translates to CASSPGSYGEQFF.

This chain uses TRBV12-3 or TRBV12-4 with TRBJ1-1; D might be TRBD1 (5 bases). Trimming cost V 3 bases and J 1 base, with 12 bases left between them. The CDR3 is 15 amino acids. Here the CDR3 reads CASSFSGRRNTEAFF. CDR3 DNA: TGTGCCAGCAGTTTTTCAGGGAGGCGGAACACTGAAGCTTTCTTT.